One sample yielded the 32 T cell receptor beta chains listed below, sequenced in a study of T cell responses to AZD1222 COVID-19 vaccine. Generated by immunoSEQ multiplex PCR, the TCRdb table keeps only in-frame clones and is missing some. The sample holds about 100,000 clones, about 90% seen once. Sample: peripheral blood, taken on day 0 of AZD1222 vaccination. Receptors were obtained from an adult in good health.

This chain uses TRBV5-8 with TRBJ2-6; D tentatively fits TRBD1 or TRBD2 (6 bases each). This CDR3 spans 17 amino acids. The V end was cut by 4 bases, the J end by 2 bases, with 16 bases between. Germline CDR1 SGHTS, CDR2 YDEGEE. CDR3 loop: CASSLQGGSTGANVLTF. The CDR3 DNA reads TGTGCCAGCAGCCTTCAAGGGGGGAGCACTGGGGCCAACGTCCTGACTTTC.

This chain links TRBV11-2 with TRBJ1-6; TRBD1 is a possible D gene (5 bases). Germline values: CDR1 SGHAT, CDR2 FQNNGV. The CDR3 consists of 14 residues. Trimming left V 10 bases short and J 5 bases short, with 15 bases between. The DNA of the CDR3 is TGTGCCACCGCCGGGACGGATAATAATTCACCCCTCCACTTT. Residues: CATAGTDNNSPLHF.

This rearrangement joins TRBV29-1 to TRBJ2-5; 7 bases align to TRBD2. The CDR3 extends over 13 amino acids. V lost 7 bases and J lost 4; bases outside the gene matches: 9. Germline CDR1 reads SQVTM; CDR2 reads ANQGSEA. DNA of the CDR3: TGCAGCGCCGAGGGAGGGTGGAGAGAGACCCAGTACTTC. It specifies CSAEGGWRETQYF.

On this clone itself: This sample also contains other DNA sequences that code for the same CDR3. CDR3 DNA sequence: TGTGCCAGCAGCTTGGAACAGGGGGGCACTGAAGCTTTCTTT. It is translated as CASSLEQGGTEAFF. This sequence joins TRBV5-4 and TRBJ1-1, with 8 bases fitting TRBD1. The V gene's germline CDR1 is SGHNT and CDR2 YYREEE (reference sequence). V was clipped by 0 bases and J by 4 bases; unmatched bases: 2. The CDR3 contains 14 residues.

This rearrangement joins TRBV2 to TRBJ1-2; 8 bases map to TRBD1. This CDR3 is built from 14 residues. J lost 3 bases, V lost 2 bases, and 2 bases had no gene match. Per germline, CDR1 SNHLY and CDR2 FYNNEI. The CDR3 here is CASSEQGADYGYTF. As DNA, the CDR3 is TGTGCCAGCAGTGAACAGGGGGCGGACTATGGCTACACCTTC.

The CDR3 DNA reads TGTGCCAGCAGCGTTATAGACAGGGCTCAGGAGACCCAGTACTTC. Translating gives CASSVIDRAQETQYF. The rearrangement uses TRBV9 and TRBJ2-5; 7 bases fit TRBD1. The CDR3 length is 15 residues. Germline V gives CDR1 SGDLS, CDR2 YYNGEE. Unmatched junction bases numbered 9, after V lost 2 bases and J lost 5 bases.

CDR3 sequence: CAISSSGEQFF. CDR3 nucleotide sequence: TGTGCCATCAGTTCCTCGGGTGAGCAGTTCTTC. The chain has TRBV10-3 and TRBJ2-1, with D unclear. CDR3 length equals 11 residues. Trimming removed 5 bases from V and 9 bases from J, with 8 bases in between. CDR1 and CDR2 from the germline V gene are ENHRY and SYGVKD.

The chain employs TRBV19 and TRBJ1-6, with no clear D. The ends were cut back, 5 bases at V and 1 base at J, with 12 bases in the middle. The germline gives CDR1 LNHDA, CDR2 SQIVND (reference sequence). This CDR3 region has 16 residues. The CDR3 DNA follows: TGTGCCAGTAGTCCAGGAGGGAGTTCCTATAATTCACCCCTCCACTTT. This gives the protein CASSPGGSSYNSPLHF.

The genes are TRBV10-1 and TRBJ2-1, with 9 nucleotides matching TRBD2. Per the germline V gene, CDR1 is WNHNN and CDR2 is SYGVQD (reference sequence). The V and J ends lost 7 bases and 8 bases, in that order; junction bases with no gene match: 12. This CDR3 has 15 residues. The CDR3 loop reads CASTDLAGGSDEQFF. CDR3 nucleotides: TGCGCCAGCACTGATCTTGCGGGAGGGAGTGATGAGCAGTTCTTC.

The J gene is TRBJ2-1, the V gene TRBV27; 7 bases are a match to TRBD1. V lost 5 bases to trimming and J lost 9 bases; unmatched junction nucleotides: 13. The germline V gene has CDR1 MNHEY and CDR2 SMNVEV (reference sequence). The CDR3 sequence is 15 residues long. CDR3: CASSQPGQSFLEQFF. CDR3 in DNA: TGTGCCAGCAGTCAACCGGGACAGTCTTTTCTTGAGCAGTTCTTC.

The V call is TRBV5-1, the J call TRBJ1-2, with TRBD1 identical over 7 bases. The trim removed 0 bases at V and 4 bases at J, leaving 3 bases unmatched. The CDR3 is 14 residues long. Germline values: CDR1 SGHRS, CDR2 YFSETQ. CDR3 DNA: TGCGCCAGCAGCTTGGACAGGGGTAGCTATGGCTACACCTTC. The encoded protein is CASSLDRGSYGYTF.

The gene calls are TRBV6-5 and TRBJ2-7; tentatively, D is TRBD2 (6 bases). CDR1 and CDR2 from the germline V gene are MNHEY and SVGAGI. This CDR3 comprises 15 residues. Deletions cut 8 bases from V and 3 bases from J, with 20 bases between. The CDR3 reads CASHRSGPIDYEQYF. Here the CDR3 DNA reads TGTGCCAGCCATAGGAGCGGGCCTATAGACTACGAGCAGTACTTC.

The CDR3 DNA reads TGTGCCAGTAGTACCCGGGACAGTAGTACCGAGCAGTACTTC. It specifies CASSTRDSSTEQYF. The chain recombines TRBV19 with TRBJ2-7; TRBD1 matches at 7 bases. V was pared by 4 bases and J by 6 bases, with 9 bases of the junction left unmatched. The V gene's germline CDR1 is LNHDA and CDR2 SQIVND (reference sequence). This CDR3 is built from 14 residues.

The rearrangement links TRBV5-1 to TRBJ2-1, with 9 bases matching TRBD2. The CDR3 is 14 residues long. With V trimmed by 0 bases and J by 9 bases, 4 bases remained unmatched. The germline V gene has CDR1 SGHRS and CDR2 YFSETQ. CDR3 bases: TGCGCCAGCAGCTTGGAACTAGCGGGTGGTGAGCAGTTCTTC. This codes for CASSLELAGGEQFF.

This chain connects TRBV2 to TRBJ2-5; D ambiguous. The CDR3 contains 13 residues. Germline V lookup: CDR1 SNHLY, CDR2 FYNNEI. Between the trimmed V and J ends, which lost 2 bases and 2 bases, there was a span of 6 bases. The CDR3 sequence is CASSEQVQETQYF. The CDR3 region has the DNA TGTGCCAGCAGTGAACAGGTACAAGAGACCCAGTACTTC. The full variable domain, completed using reference TRBV2 and TRBJ2-5, is EPEVTQTPSHQVTQMGQEVILRCVPISNHLYFYWYRQILGQKVEFLVSFYNNEISEKSEIFDDQFSVERPDGSNFTLKIRSTKLEDSAMYFCASSEQVQETQYFGPGTRLLVL.

The chain has TRBV27 and TRBJ2-2; D uncertain. V lost 2 bases to trimming and J lost 2 bases, with 9 bases between them. Germline V gene lookup returns CDR1 MNHEY and CDR2 SMNVEV (reference sequence). The CDR3 covers 15 residues. CDR3 nucleotide sequence: TGTGCCAGCAGTTTAATTAGAGCTAACACCGGGGAGCTGTTTTTT. This encodes CASSLIRANTGELFF.

The chain combines TRBV11-2 with TRBJ1-2; TRBD1 aligns across 8 bases. Trimming at V came to 5 bases and at J to 4 bases, leaving 3 bases not matched to a gene. The CDR3 spans 13 residues. CDR1 is SGHAT, CDR2 FQNNGV, per germline. For the CDR3, the DNA is TGTGCCAGCAGCGCTGACAGGGGCTATGGCTACACCTTC. This translates into CASSADRGYGYTF.

The chain employs TRBV12-2 and TRBJ1-5; TRBD1 reflects the table's D call only, with no check against the DNA. TRBV12-2 is a documented pseudogene. This CDR3 is 17 amino acids long. CDR3 sequence: CASRLGGTGLSNQPQHF. Written as DNA, the CDR3 is TGTGCAAGTCGCTTAGGGGGGACAGGGCTTAGCAATCAGCCCCAGCATTTT.

The chain recombines TRBV5-1 with TRBJ1-5; D remains ambiguous. The CDR3 runs 13 residues. The germline CDR1 and CDR2 sequences are SGHRS and YFSETQ. V lost 0 bases and J lost 4, with 5 bases in between. For the CDR3, the DNA is TGCGCCAGCAGCTTGGGGTTGAATCAGCCCCAGCATTTT. This sequence encodes CASSLGLNQPQHF.

The chain couples TRBV5-1 to TRBJ2-1; TRBD2 is a possible D gene (6 bases). V was shortened by 3 bases and J by 0 bases, with 10 bases between the two germline ends. The CDR3 is 15 residues long. Germline V lookup: CDR1 SGHRS, CDR2 YFSETQ. Here the CDR3 DNA reads TGCGCCAGCAGCTACGGGAGTAGCTCCTACAATGAGCAGTTCTTC. Encoded protein: CASSYGSSSYNEQFF.

The V gene is TRBV5-5, the J gene TRBJ2-6, with D perhaps matching TRBD1 or TRBD2 (5 bases each). The germline gives CDR1 SGHKS, CDR2 YYEKEE (reference sequence). This CDR3 is built from 18 residues. The germline V and J ends were trimmed by 4 bases and 4 bases, with 21 bases remaining between them. CDR3 sequence (DNA): TGTGCCAGCAGCCAAGGACCTAACTGGGGGTCCGGGGCCAACGTCCTGACTTTC. Protein: CASSQGPNWGSGANVLTF.

The chain combines TRBV5-1 with TRBJ1-2; a possible D gene is TRBD1 (6 bases). Trimming shortened V by 4 bases and J by 2 bases, and 9 bases separated the two germline ends. CDR3 size: 13 residues. The germline gives CDR1 SGHRS, CDR2 YFSETQ. This CDR3 reads CASSRDTNYGYTF. The DNA of the CDR3 is TGCGCCAGCAGCCGGGACACAAACTATGGCTACACCTTC. Filled out from reference TRBV5-1 and TRBJ1-2, the complete variable domain reads KAGVTQTPRYLIKTRGQQVTLSCSPISGHRSVSWYQQTPGQGLQFLFEYFSETQRNKGNFPGRFSGRQFSNSRSEMNVSTLELGDSALYLCASSRDTNYGYTFGSGTRLTVV.

Only a few counts were recorded for this clone. This chain joins TRBV5-1 and TRBJ2-7; D uncertain. The V end lost 0 bases, the J end lost 5 bases, and 12 bases lay between the germline ends. CDR3 size: 14 residues. Germline-derived CDR1 and CDR2 are SGHRS and YFSETQ. The CDR3 DNA reads TGCGCCAGCAGCTTGGCCAATGCCCTCGACGAGCAGTACTTC. Amino acids: CASSLANALDEQYF.

The chain employs TRBV13 and TRBJ2-1; a weak D match, TRBD2 (6 bases). Germline loops: CDR1 PRHDT, CDR2 FYEKMQ (reference sequence). The CDR3 has 18 residues. V lost 0 bases, J lost 1 base, and 16 bases lay in between. For the CDR3, the DNA is TGTGCCAGCAGCTTAGGGACCGGAGCGGGTTGGTCCTACAATGAGCAGTTCTTC. Its translation: CASSLGTGAGWSYNEQFF.

The CDR3 DNA follows: TGTGCCAGCAGCCATCTCAGCGTAGGGGGGGTAAGCACAGATACGCAGTATTTT. It codes for CASSHLSVGGVSTDTQYF. The chain recombines TRBV3-1 (or the pseudogene TRBV3-2) with TRBJ2-3, with a possible D match to TRBD2 (7 bases). The V gene's germline CDR1 is LGHDT and CDR2 YNNKEL (reference sequence). V shed 3 bases and J shed 0 bases, with 19 bases lying between them. This CDR3 has 18 amino acids.

This chain uses TRBV30 with TRBJ1-1; tentative D call: TRBD1 (5 bases). The CDR3 totals 12 residues. V lost 0 bases and J 6 bases, leaving 8 bases between the germline ends. Germline V gene lookup returns CDR1 GTSNPN and CDR2 SVGIG (reference sequence). The CDR3 nucleotides read TGTGCCTGGAGTGTAATGGGGGCTGAAGCTTTCTTT. Translating gives CAWSVMGAEAFF.

V usage is TRBV3-1 (or the pseudogene TRBV3-2) and J usage is TRBJ2-7; D remains unclear. In germline, CDR1 is LGHDT, CDR2 YNNKEL (reference sequence). The CDR3 consists of 13 residues. V dropped 4 bases and J dropped 3 bases, with 10 bases sitting between them. As DNA, the CDR3 is TGTGCCAGCAGCCTGCGAGACAACTACGAGCAGTACTTC. Its translation: CASSLRDNYEQYF.

The chain carries TRBV6-5 and TRBJ2-7; 8 nucleotides agree with TRBD1. Trimming took 0 bases from V and 2 from J; bases not matched to a gene: 3. Germline-derived CDR1 and CDR2 are MNHEY and SVGAGI. The CDR3 extends over 15 amino acids. The CDR3 sequence is CASSYSIQGAYEQYF. The CDR3 DNA reads as TGTGCCAGCAGTTACTCAATACAGGGGGCCTACGAGCAGTACTTC.

J is TRBJ1-4 and V is TRBV4-1; TRBD1 agrees at 8 bases. CDR1 is MGHRA, CDR2 YSYEKL, per germline. The CDR3 consists of 16 residues. Unmatched junction bases numbered 4, after V lost 1 base and J lost 3 bases. The CDR3 nucleotides are TGCGCCAGCAGCCAAGGTTACAGGGGGTCTAATGAAAAACTGTTTTTT. This encodes CASSQGYRGSNEKLFF.

The chain recombines TRBV6-4 with TRBJ2-1; possibly TRBD1 or TRBD2 for D (6 bases each). The CDR3 consists of 15 residues. The V gene lost 4 bases and the J gene lost 4 bases, with 14 bases spanning the gap. Germline V gene sequence: CDR1 MRHNA, CDR2 SNTAGT. The DNA of the CDR3 is TGTGCCAGCAGTGTTAGCGGAGGGGGGTACAATGAGCAGTTCTTC. This translates into CASSVSGGGYNEQFF.

This chain links TRBV19 with TRBJ2-7, with 8 nucleotides matching TRBD1. Trimming removed 5 bases from V and 5 bases from J; junction bases left unmatched: 8. The CDR3 has 14 amino acids. CDR1 LNHDA and CDR2 SQIVND come from the germline V gene (reference sequence). The CDR3 loop reads CASSQLDRVDEQYF. CDR3 coding DNA: TGTGCCAGTAGTCAGTTGGACAGGGTGGACGAGCAGTACTTC. Full variable domain (missing parts from reference TRBV19 and TRBJ2-7): DGGITQSPKYLFRKEGQNVTLSCEQNLNHDAMYWYRQDPGQGLRLIYYSQIVNDFQKGDIAEGYSVSREKKESFPLTVTSAQKNPTAFYLCASSQLDRVDEQYFGPGTRLTVT.

This rearrangement joins TRBV9 to TRBJ2-5; 7 bases match TRBD2. In germline, CDR1 is SGDLS, CDR2 YYNGEE. The CDR3 has 14 residues. V shed 3 bases and J 4 bases; nucleotides not matched to a gene: 6. The CDR3 DNA sequence: TGTGCCAGCAGCGCGGGACTACCCAGAGAGACCCAGTACTTC. Its translation is CASSAGLPRETQYF.